This section outlines one T cell receptor (beta chain) sequence together with its context. The table lists this clonotype with many counts. Its binding antigen is unknown. At one boundary the junction diverges from the germline segment, which might be a read error. From the cysteine through the phenylalanine, the CDR3 covers 15 amino acids. The read is trimmed to its CDR3 DNA, 45 bases read in frame from base 1. Library creation used PCR. Reads for this sample came from an Illumina HiSeq 2500. TCR libraries were prepared with molecular barcoding, using unique molecular identifiers to normalize TCRbeta repertoire quantification. The public sequencing data were trimmed at Q25 with fastp and processed into clonotypes with MiXCR by TCRdb, which kept only in-frame beta chains. All rows with the same CDR3 protein become a single entry with the most common DNA and genes. The sample has around 600,000 distinct CDR3 sequences on record, approximately 17% of them singletons. Of the sample, 1.1% is held by the ten largest clones.

The sample originates from a study of T-cell reconstitution after alpha-beta-depleted transplantation in children (dated by TCRdb to 2016 to 2018). With regard to the full study: The study quantitatively tracked T-cell immune reconstitution after TCRalphabeta/CD19-depleted allogeneic hematopoietic cell transplantation in children using TCR repertoire profiling.

Recombination connected TRBV12-3 or TRBV12-4 to TRBJ1-1; no confident D gene assignment can be made. This TCR was recovered from a human donor who donated a stem cell graft to a child with acute myeloid leukemia. Source: PBMCs from the stem cell graft donor, taken from the stem cell graft. The nucleotide sequence is given as TGTGCCAGCAGCCGATTGGGGATACGGAACATTGAAGCTTTCTTT. Translated, this gives CASSRLGIRNIEAFF.